This T cell receptor beta chain comes out of a study of blood T cells in healthy people across ages. Study-wide findings and caveats: TCR beta diversity tracked closely with naive T cell percentage. Reliance upon unsorted PBMCs precluded definitive naive versus antigen-experienced comparison.

Ten or more counts support this clonotype. What it binds is not known. The germline CDR1 and CDR2 sequences are SGHTA and FQGNSA. V lost 3 bases to trimming and J lost 1 base, with 9 bases between them. CDR3 size: 15 residues. Next came a second PCR, run for about 7 to 11 cycles, which used a sample-barcoded 5' primer along with a J-beta primer mix. Every single cDNA molecule received a tag from a template-switch adaptor with 12 random nucleotides. In TCRdb, the 5' RACE reads were re-called with MiXCR into one record per CDR3 protein. The sample has roughly 650,000 distinct CDR3 sequences, less than 40% seen once. Each of the donors had roughly 9.4 milliliters of peripheral blood drawn into EDTA-treated Vacutainer tubes.

Sequenced: blood. The rearrangement links TRBV7-2 to TRBJ1-4, with D possibly TRBD1 on 5 matching bases. The TCR sequence derives from a woman of 80 years or more in good health. The CDR3 nucleotides read TGTGCCAGCAGCTTTTGGGGGGGAACTAATGAAAAACTGTTTTTT. Its protein is CASSFWGGTNEKLFF.